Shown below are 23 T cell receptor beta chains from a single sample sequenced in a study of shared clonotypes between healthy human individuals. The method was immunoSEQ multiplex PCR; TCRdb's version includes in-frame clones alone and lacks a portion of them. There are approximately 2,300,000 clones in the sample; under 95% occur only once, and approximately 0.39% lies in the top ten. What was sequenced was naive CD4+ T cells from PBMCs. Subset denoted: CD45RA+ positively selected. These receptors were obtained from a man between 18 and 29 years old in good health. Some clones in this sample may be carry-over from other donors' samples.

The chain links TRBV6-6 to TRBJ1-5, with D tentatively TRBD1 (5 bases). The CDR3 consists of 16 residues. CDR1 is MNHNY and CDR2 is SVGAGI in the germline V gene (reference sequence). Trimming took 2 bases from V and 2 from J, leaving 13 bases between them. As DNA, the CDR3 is TGTGCCAGCAGTTACGACAGCCAAAGGGGCAATCAGCCCCAGCATTTT. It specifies CASSYDSQRGNQPQHF.

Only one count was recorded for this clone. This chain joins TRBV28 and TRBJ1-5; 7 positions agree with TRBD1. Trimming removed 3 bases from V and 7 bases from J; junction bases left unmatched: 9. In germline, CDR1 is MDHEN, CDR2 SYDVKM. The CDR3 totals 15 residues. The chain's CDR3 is CASSLIQGFWQPQHF. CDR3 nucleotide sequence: TGTGCCAGCAGTTTGATACAGGGGTTCTGGCAGCCCCAGCATTTT. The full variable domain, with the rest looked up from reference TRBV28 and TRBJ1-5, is DVKVTQSSRYLVKRTGEKVFLECVQDMDHENMFWYRQDPGLGLRLIYFSYDVKMKEKGDIPEGYSVSREKKERFSLILESASTNQTSMYLCASSLIQGFWQPQHFGDGTRLSIL.

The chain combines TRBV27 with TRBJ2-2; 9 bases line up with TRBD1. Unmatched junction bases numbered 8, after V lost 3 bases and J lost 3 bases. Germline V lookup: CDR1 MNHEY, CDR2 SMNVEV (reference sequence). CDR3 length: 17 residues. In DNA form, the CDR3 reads TGTGCCAGCAGTTTTACCCTCCGGGACAGGGACACCGGGGAGCTGTTTTTT. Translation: CASSFTLRDRDTGELFF.

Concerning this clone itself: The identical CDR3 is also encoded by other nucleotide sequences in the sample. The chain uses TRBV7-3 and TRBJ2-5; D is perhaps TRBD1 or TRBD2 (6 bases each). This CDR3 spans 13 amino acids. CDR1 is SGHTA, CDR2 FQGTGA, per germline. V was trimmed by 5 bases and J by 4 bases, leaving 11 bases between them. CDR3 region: CASSRGAGETQYF. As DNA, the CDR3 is TGTGCCAGCAGCAGGGGGGCCGGAGAGACCCAGTACTTC.

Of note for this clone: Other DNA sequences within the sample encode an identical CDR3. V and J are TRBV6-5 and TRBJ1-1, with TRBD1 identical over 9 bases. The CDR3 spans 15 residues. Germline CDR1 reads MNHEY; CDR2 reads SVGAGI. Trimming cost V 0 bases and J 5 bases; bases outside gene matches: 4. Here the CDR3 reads CASSYSGTGRTEAFF. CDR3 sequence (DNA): TGTGCCAGCAGTTACTCCGGGACAGGGCGGACTGAAGCTTTCTTT.

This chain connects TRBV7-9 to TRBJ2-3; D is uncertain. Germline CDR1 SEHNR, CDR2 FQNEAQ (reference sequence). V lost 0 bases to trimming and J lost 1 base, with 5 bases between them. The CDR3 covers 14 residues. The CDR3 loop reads CASSLAIRTDTQYF. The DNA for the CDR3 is TGTGCCAGCAGCTTAGCGATACGCACAGATACGCAGTATTTT. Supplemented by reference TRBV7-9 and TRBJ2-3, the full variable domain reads DTGVSQNPRHKITKRGQNVTFRCDPISEHNRLYWYRQTLGQGPEFLTYFQNEAQLEKSRLLSDRFSAERPKGSFSTLEIQRTEQGDSAMYLCASSLAIRTDTQYFGPGTRLTVL.

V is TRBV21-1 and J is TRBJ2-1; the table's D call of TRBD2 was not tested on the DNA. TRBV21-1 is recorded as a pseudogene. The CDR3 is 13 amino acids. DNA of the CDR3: TGTGCCAGCAGCTTAGTCGGGGGTAATGAGCAGTTCTTC. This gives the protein CASSLVGGNEQFF.

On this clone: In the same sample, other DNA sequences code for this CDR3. The CDR3 here is CASSYRGNTGELFF. CDR3 nucleotides: TGCGCCAGCAGTTACAGGGGGAACACCGGGGAGCTGTTTTTT. This chain connects TRBV5-1 to TRBJ2-2; 7 bases are shared with TRBD1. V was pared by 5 bases and J by 1 base, with 2 bases of the junction left unmatched. The CDR3 spans 14 residues. Germline V lookup: CDR1 SGHRS, CDR2 YFSETQ.

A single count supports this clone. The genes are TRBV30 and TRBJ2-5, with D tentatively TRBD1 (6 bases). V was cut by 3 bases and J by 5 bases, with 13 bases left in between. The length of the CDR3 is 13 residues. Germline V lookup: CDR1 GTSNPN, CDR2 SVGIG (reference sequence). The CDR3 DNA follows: TGTGCCTGGAGCGAAGGGACAAAGGAGACCCAGTACTTC. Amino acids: CAWSEGTKETQYF.

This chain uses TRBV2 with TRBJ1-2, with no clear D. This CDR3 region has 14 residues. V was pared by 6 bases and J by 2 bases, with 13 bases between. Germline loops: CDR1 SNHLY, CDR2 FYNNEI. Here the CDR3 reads CASSDGLANYGYTF. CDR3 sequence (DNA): TGTGCCAGCAGCGACGGACTGGCAAACTATGGCTACACCTTC.

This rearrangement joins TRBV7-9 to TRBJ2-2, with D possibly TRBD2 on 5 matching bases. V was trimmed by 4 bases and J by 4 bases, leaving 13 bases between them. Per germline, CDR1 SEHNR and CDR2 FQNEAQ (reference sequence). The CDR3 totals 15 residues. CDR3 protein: CASSSGSTGTGELFF. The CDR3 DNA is TGTGCCAGCAGCTCGGGGAGCACTGGCACCGGGGAGCTGTTTTTT. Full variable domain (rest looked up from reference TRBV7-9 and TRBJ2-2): DTGVSQNPRHKITKRGQNVTFRCDPISEHNRLYWYRQTLGQGPEFLTYFQNEAQLEKSRLLSDRFSAERPKGSFSTLEIQRTEQGDSAMYLCASSSGSTGTGELFFGEGSRLTVL.

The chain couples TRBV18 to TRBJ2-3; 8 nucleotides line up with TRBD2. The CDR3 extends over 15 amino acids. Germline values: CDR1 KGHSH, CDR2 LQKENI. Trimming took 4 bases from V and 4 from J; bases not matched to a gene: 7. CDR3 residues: CASSQGLAGPDTQYF. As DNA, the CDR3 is TGTGCCAGCTCACAGGGATTAGCGGGACCAGATACGCAGTATTTT.

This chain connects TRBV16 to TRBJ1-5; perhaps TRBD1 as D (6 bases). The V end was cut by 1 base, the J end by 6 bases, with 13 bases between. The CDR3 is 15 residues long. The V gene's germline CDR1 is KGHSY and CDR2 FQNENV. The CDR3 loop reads CASSQLEGGIQPQHF. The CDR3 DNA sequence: TGTGCCAGCAGCCAATTAGAAGGGGGTATTCAGCCCCAGCATTTT. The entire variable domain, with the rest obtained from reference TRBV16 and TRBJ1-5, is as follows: GEEVAQTPKHLVRGEGQKAKLYCAPIKGHSYVFWYQQVLKNEFKFLISFQNENVFDETGMPKERFSAKCLPNSPCSLEIQATKLEDSAVYFCASSQLEGGIQPQHFGDGTRLSIL.

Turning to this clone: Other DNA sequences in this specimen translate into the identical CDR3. The CDR3: CASSEEGIQYF. CDR3 sequence (DNA): TGTGCCAGCAGTGAAGAGGGCATTCAGTACTTC. V gene TRBV2 combines with J gene TRBJ2-4; no definite D call. The CDR3 is 11 residues long. The V gene lost 1 base and the J gene lost 9 bases, with 4 bases spanning the gap. Germline CDR1 and CDR2: SNHLY and FYNNEI.

The CDR3 loop reads CASTGAGYSGANVLTF. In nucleotides, the CDR3 is TGCGCCAGCACTGGGGCAGGTTACTCTGGGGCCAACGTCCTGACTTTC. The chain carries TRBV5-1 and TRBJ2-6, with D tentatively TRBD1 (5 bases). Trimming shortened V by 6 bases and J by 0 bases, and 13 bases separated the two germline ends. This CDR3 is 16 amino acids long. Germline V gives CDR1 SGHRS, CDR2 YFSETQ. Supplemented by reference TRBV5-1 and TRBJ2-6, the full variable domain reads KAGVTQTPRYLIKTRGQQVTLSCSPISGHRSVSWYQQTPGQGLQFLFEYFSETQRNKGNFPGRFSGRQFSNSRSEMNVSTLELGDSALYLCASTGAGYSGANVLTFGAGSRLTVL.

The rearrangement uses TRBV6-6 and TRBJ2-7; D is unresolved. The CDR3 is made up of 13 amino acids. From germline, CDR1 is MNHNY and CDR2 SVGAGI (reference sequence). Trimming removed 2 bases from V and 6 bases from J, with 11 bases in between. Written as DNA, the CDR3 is TGTGCCAGCAGTTACCGCCTATTTGGCGAGCAGTACTTC. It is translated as CASSYRLFGEQYF.

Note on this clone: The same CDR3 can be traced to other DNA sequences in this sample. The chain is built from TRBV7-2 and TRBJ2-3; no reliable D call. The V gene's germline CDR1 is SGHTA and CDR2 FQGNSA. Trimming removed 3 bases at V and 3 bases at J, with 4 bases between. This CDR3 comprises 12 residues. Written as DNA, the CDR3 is TGTGCCAGCAGCTTGTTGACAGATACGCAGTATTTT. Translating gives CASSLLTDTQYF.

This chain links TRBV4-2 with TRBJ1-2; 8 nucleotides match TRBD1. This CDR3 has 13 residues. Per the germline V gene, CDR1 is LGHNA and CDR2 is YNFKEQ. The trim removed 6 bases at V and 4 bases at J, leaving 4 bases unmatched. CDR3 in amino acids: CASRRQGTYGYTF. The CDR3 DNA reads TGTGCCAGCAGACGACAGGGGACCTATGGCTACACCTTC.

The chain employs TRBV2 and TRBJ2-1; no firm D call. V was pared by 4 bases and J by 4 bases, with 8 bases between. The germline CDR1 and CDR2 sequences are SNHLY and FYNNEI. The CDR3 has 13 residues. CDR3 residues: CASSVNRYNEQFF. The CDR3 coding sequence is TGTGCCAGCAGTGTGAATCGGTACAATGAGCAGTTCTTC.

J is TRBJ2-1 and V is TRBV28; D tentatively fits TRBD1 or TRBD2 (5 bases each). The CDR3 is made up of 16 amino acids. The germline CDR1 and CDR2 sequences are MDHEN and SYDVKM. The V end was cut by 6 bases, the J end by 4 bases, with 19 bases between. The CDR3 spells CASSSTDGGHYNEQFF. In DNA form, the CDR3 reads TGTGCCAGCAGCTCAACCGACGGAGGACATTACAATGAGCAGTTCTTC. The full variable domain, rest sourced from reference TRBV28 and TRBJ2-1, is DVKVTQSSRYLVKRTGEKVFLECVQDMDHENMFWYRQDPGLGLRLIYFSYDVKMKEKGDIPEGYSVSREKKERFSLILESASTNQTSMYLCASSSTDGGHYNEQFFGPGTRLTVL.

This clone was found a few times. The CDR3 is CAWTRGQNTEAFF. The CDR3, as DNA: TGTGCCTGGACCCGCGGACAGAACACTGAAGCTTTCTTT. The chain links TRBV30 to TRBJ1-1; D possibly corresponds to TRBD1 (5 bases). Between the trimmed V and J ends, which lost 4 bases and 1 base, there was a span of 10 bases. CDR1 and CDR2 from the germline V gene are GTSNPN and SVGIG (reference sequence). This CDR3 contains 13 residues.

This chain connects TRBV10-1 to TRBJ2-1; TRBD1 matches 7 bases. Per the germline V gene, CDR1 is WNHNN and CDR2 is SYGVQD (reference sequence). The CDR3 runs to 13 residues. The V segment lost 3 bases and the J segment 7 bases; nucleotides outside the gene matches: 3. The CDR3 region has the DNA TGCGCCAGCAGTGATAACAGGGGTAATGAGCAGTTCTTC. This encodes CASSDNRGNEQFF.

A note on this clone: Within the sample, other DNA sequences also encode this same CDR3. The CDR3 sequence is CASSLGQTNEKLFF. The CDR3 DNA reads TGTGCCAGCAGTTTGGGGCAGACTAATGAAAAACTGTTTTTT. The chain recombines TRBV28 with TRBJ1-4; a possible D gene is TRBD1 (5 bases). The V gene's germline CDR1 is MDHEN and CDR2 SYDVKM. The CDR3 extends over 14 amino acids. V was pared by 3 bases and J by 2 bases, with 7 bases between.